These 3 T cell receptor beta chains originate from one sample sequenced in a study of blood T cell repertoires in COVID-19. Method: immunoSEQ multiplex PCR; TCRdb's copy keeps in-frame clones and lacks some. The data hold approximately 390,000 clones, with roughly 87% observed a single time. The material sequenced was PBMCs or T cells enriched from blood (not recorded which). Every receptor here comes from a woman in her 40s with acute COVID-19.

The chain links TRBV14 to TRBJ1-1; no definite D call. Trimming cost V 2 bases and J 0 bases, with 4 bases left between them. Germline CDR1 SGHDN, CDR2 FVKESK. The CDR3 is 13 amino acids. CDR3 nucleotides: TGTGCCAGCAGCCAACACTTGAACACTGAAGCTTTCTTT. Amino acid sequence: CASSQHLNTEAFF.

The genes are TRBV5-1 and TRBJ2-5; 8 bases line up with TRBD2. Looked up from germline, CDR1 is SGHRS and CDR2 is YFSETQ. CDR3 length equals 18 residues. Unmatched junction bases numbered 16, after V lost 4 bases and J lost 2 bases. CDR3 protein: CASSPFVSRGGPQETQYF. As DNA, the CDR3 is TGCGCCAGCAGCCCCTTCGTGTCCCGGGGGGGCCCTCAAGAGACCCAGTACTTC. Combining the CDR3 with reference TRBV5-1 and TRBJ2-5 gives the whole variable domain KAGVTQTPRYLIKTRGQQVTLSCSPISGHRSVSWYQQTPGQGLQFLFEYFSETQRNKGNFPGRFSGRQFSNSRSEMNVSTLELGDSALYLCASSPFVSRGGPQETQYFGPGTRLLVL.

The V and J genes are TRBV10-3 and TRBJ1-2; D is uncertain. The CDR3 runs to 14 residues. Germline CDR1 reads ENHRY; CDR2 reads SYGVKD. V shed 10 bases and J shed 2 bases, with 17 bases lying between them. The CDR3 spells CATAMGGINYGYTF. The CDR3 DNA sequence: TGTGCCACCGCTATGGGAGGGATAAACTATGGCTACACCTTC.